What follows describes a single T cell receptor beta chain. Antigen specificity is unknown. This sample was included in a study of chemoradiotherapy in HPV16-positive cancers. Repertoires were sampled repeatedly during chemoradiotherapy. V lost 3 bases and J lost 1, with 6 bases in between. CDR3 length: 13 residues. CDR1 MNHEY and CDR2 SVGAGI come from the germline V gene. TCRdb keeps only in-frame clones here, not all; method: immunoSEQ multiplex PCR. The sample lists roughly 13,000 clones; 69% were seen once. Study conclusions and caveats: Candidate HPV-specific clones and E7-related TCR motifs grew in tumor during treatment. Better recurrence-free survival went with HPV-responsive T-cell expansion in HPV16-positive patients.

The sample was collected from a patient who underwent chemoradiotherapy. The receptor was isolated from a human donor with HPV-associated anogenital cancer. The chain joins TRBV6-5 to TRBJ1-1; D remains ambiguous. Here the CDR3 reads CASSYMRNTEAFF. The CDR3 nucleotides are TGTGCCAGCAGTTATATGCGGAACACTGAAGCTTTCTTT.